This T cell receptor (beta chain) appears in the sequencing data of a study of early T cells in non-severe SARS-CoV-2 infection. Whole-study context: The authors sequenced bulk RNA from unsorted whole blood, leaving chains unpaired.

Germline CDR1 and CDR2: DFQATT and SNEGSKA (reference sequence). After removal of 4 bases from V and 8 bases from J, the junction contained 11 bases not matched to a gene. CDR3 size: 15 residues. Regarding the study as a whole: VDJdb matching skewed toward anti-spike CD8 responses, missing private and CD4 specificities.

Comment on this clonotype: Antigen unknown.

Individual cDNA molecules were tagged with unique molecular identifiers, the study reported. TCRdb redid the calling of the 5' RACE reads with MiXCR, one entry per CDR3 protein. Among under 45,000 distinct CDR3 sequences listed, roughly 5.7% were seen once. The material sequenced was whole blood, taken at baseline. This sequence originates from an adult who was a healthcare worker with PCR-confirmed SARS-CoV-2 infection or an uninfected control (not recorded which). The chain employs TRBV20-1 and TRBJ2-1; TRBD2 matches at 10 bases. CDR3 in amino acids: CSAIPSGSLGDEQFF. The DNA of the CDR3 is TGCAGTGCTATACCTAGCGGGAGCTTGGGGGATGAGCAGTTCTTC.